Listed below are T cell receptor beta chains from one sample, sequenced in a study of T cell repertoires in cytomegalovirus infection. These receptors have no identified antigens. TCRdb re-called the reads through MiXCR, storing one row per CDR3 protein. The table lists approximately 600,000 distinct CDR3 sequences, almost 40% of them singletons. Sequencing used cultured PBMCs, obtained from culture after CMV antigen stimulation. Receptor source: a human donor in good health (CMV status not recorded). Some clones in this sample may be carry-over from other donors' samples. The CDR3 runs from the conserved cysteine through the conserved F or W. The D gene is left open where the match is weak. Clone size is stated in some rows and not others, as once, few, many or a class when expanded.

J gene | V gene | clone size | D gene | CDR3 protein | CDR3 DNA
TRBJ2-2 | TRBV7-8 | . | . | CASSPRSGAGELFF | TGTGCCAGCAGCCCACGTTCGGGCGCCGGGGAGCTGTTTTTT
TRBJ1-6 | TRBV5-1 | . | TRBD1 | CASSLEGTGPNLNSPLHF | TGCGCCAGCAGCTTGGAGGGGACAGGGCCTAACCTTAATTCACCCCTCCACTTT
TRBJ2-3 | TRBV2 | . | . | CASRKDSTTDTQYF | TGTGCCAGCCGGAAGGACAGTACCACAGATACGCAGTATTTT
TRBJ2-5 | TRBV4-3 | once | . | CASSQVLLVETQYF | TGCGCCAGCAGCCAAGTATTACTAGTGGAGACCCAGTACTTC
TRBJ2-7 | TRBV12-3/TRBV12-4 | few | . | CASSLMAGSYEQYF | TGTGCCAGCAGTTTAATGGCAGGCTCCTACGAGCAGTACTTC
TRBJ1-1 | TRBV7-8 | many | . | CASSPSGGIVNTEAFF | TGTGCCAGCAGCCCATCCGGGGGAATAGTGAACACTGAAGCTTTCTTT
TRBJ1-5 | TRBV7-6 | . | . | CASSFGTGFGNQPQHF | TGTGCCAGCAGCTTTGGGACGGGATTCGGCAATCAGCCCCAGCATTTT
TRBJ2-1 | TRBV7-4 | few | . | CASTDPGVKRNEQFF | TGTGCCAGCACCGACCCGGGGGTGAAACGGAATGAGCAGTTCTTC
TRBJ2-1 | TRBV27 | few | . | CARRQDFFNEQFF | TGTGCCAGGAGGCAGGACTTTTTCAATGAGCAGTTCTTC
TRBJ2-3 | TRBV7-2 | . | TRBD2 | CASSLRPGTSGGTADTQYF | TGTGCCAGCAGCTTGCGGCCCGGGACTAGCGGGGGGACCGCAGATACGCAGTATTTT
TRBJ2-3 | TRBV12-5 | few | . | CASGVRERDTQYF | TGTGCTAGTGGGGTACGGGAGCGCGATACGCAGTATTTT
TRBJ2-1 | TRBV5-6 | . | TRBD2 | CASIRGLAGSTSSYNEQFF | TGTGCCAGCATCCGGGGGCTAGCGGGGTCTACGAGCTCCTACAATGAGCAGTTCTTC
TRBJ1-2 | TRBV5-4 | . | . | CASSLAFRDDRGYTF | TGTGCCAGCAGCTTGGCCTTCCGGGACGACCGTGGCTACACCTTC
TRBJ2-3 | TRBV11-2 | few | . | CASSSGQLTDTQYF | TGTGCCAGCAGCTCTGGACAGCTCACAGATACGCAGTATTTT
TRBJ1-6 | TRBV6-1 | few | TRBD1 | CASSTGGASYNSPLHF | TGTGCCAGCAGCACAGGGGGGGCGTCCTATAATTCACCCCTCCACTTT